This is a list of T cell receptor beta chains from one sample in a study of blood T cells in healthy people across ages. TCRdb itself ran the 5' RACE reads through MiXCR, one entry per CDR3 protein. The sample yields around 800,000 distinct CDR3 sequences, around a quarter seen once. This same sample was also part of a study on T cells of mothers and their children.

Input material: blood. The source is a boy aged 10-17 years in good health. CDR3s include the opening cysteine and the closing phenylalanine or tryptophan. A D gene is named only where the DNA matches it firmly. Clone size is stated in some rows and not others, as once, few, many or a class when expanded.

>TRBV14|.|.|TRBJ2-3
TGTGCCAGCAGCCCCCAGCCCACAGATACGCAGTATTTT
CASSPQPTDTQYF
>TRBV5-1|.|.|TRBJ2-1
TGCGCCAGCAGCTTTTCCAGCCTCCCGGATGAGCAGTTCTTC
CASSFSSLPDEQFF
>TRBV5-5|.|.|TRBJ2-2
TGTGCCAGCAGCACTACCCGGGGCAGGGCGTCGAGCACCGGGGAGCTGTTTTTT
CASSTTRGRASSTGELFF
>TRBV12-3/TRBV12-4|few|.|TRBJ2-7
TGTGCCACCACCCTAGGGGGGTCCGAGCAGTACTTC
CATTLGGSEQYF
>TRBV6-1|.|.|TRBJ1-1
TGTGCCAGCAGTGAAGCGCGAGGGGCTACCCTAAAGAACACTGAAGCTTTCTTT
CASSEARGATLKNTEAFF
>TRBV5-4|.|.|TRBJ2-4
TGTGCCAGCAGCTTACATTCCCTAGCCAAAAACATTCAGTACTTC
CASSLHSLAKNIQYF
>TRBV2|.|TRBD2|TRBJ2-1
TGTGCCAGCAGTGGGAGGGAGGGGAATGAGCAGTTCTTC
CASSGREGNEQFF
>TRBV5-1|.|.|TRBJ2-2
TGCGCCAGCAGCTTGGATGCCCTCCCCGTCGGGGAGCTGTTTTTT
CASSLDALPVGELFF
>TRBV11-2|.|.|TRBJ2-5
TGTGCCAGCAGCTTAGAGGGGGGGCTCTCCCAAGAGACCCAGTACTTC
CASSLEGGLSQETQYF
>TRBV5-1|.|.|TRBJ2-7
TGCGCCAGCAGCTCGGTCGAGGTCGACGAGCAGTACTTC
CASSSVEVDEQYF
>TRBV9|once|TRBD2|TRBJ2-3
TGTGCCAGCAGCGCCCGACTAGCGGGGGGAATAGATACGCAGTATTTT
CASSARLAGGIDTQYF
>TRBV12-3/TRBV12-4|.|.|TRBJ2-7
TGTGCCAGCAGTCCCCCCAGGTTTCTGGGGGAGCAGTACTTC
CASSPPRFLGEQYF
>TRBV21-1|few|.|TRBJ2-3
TGTGCCAGCAGTTCTTTCCGGGACTACACAGATACGCAGTATTTT
CASSSFRDYTDTQYF
>TRBV20-1|.|.|TRBJ1-1
TGCAGTGCTCGCAAGACGGGCTACACTGAAGCTTTCTTT
CSARKTGYTEAFF
>TRBV30|.|.|TRBJ2-7
TGTGCCTGGAAAAGCGGGGACAACGCCTACGAGCAGTACTTC
CAWKSGDNAYEQYF
>TRBV4-2|.|.|TRBJ2-6
TGTGCCAGCAGCCAAGGACCAACAGACTCTGGGGCCAACGTCCTGACTTTC
CASSQGPTDSGANVLTF
>TRBV4-3|.|.|TRBJ1-1
TGCGCCAGCAGTCCCAAAAGGGGGGCGCAGAACACTGAAGCTTTCTTT
CASSPKRGAQNTEAFF
>TRBV28|few|.|TRBJ1-3
TGTGCCAGCAGTTGGTCAGGGGTAGACACCATATATTTT
CASSWSGVDTIYF
>TRBV14|.|.|TRBJ2-7
TGTGCCAGCAGCCAACGGGGGTTTGCTGACGAGCAGTACTTC
CASSQRGFADEQYF
>TRBV2|.|TRBD1|TRBJ2-4
TGTGCCAGCAATGCCCCGGCAGGGGGCAGGAACATTCAGTACTTC
CASNAPAGGRNIQYF
>TRBV28|.|.|TRBJ2-7
TGTGCCAGCAGTTCCTCAGGACTCTCTGGGGTCAACTACGAGCAGTACTTC
CASSSSGLSGVNYEQYF
>TRBV7-2|.|.|TRBJ2-1
TGTGCCAGCAGCTTACGCCCGAGACCGAGACACAATGAGCAGTTCTTC
CASSLRPRPRHNEQFF
>TRBV20-1|.|TRBD1|TRBJ1-5
TGCAGTGCTAGGGCCTGGACAGGTAGCAATCAGCCCCAGCATTTT
CSARAWTGSNQPQHF
>TRBV11-2|.|.|TRBJ2-3
TGTGCCAGCAGCTTTTGGGGGAGCCGGAATACGCAGTATTTT
CASSFWGSRNTQYF
>TRBV28|.|TRBD2|TRBJ2-7
TGTGCCAGCAGTTTAGCGGGCGGGGGTCGCGAGCAGTACTTC
CASSLAGGGREQYF
>TRBV7-2|.|.|TRBJ2-5
TGTGCCAGCAGCCCGAACGGGGGTACAGAGACCCAGTACTTC
CASSPNGGTETQYF
>TRBV10-3|few|.|TRBJ1-1
TGTGCCATCAGTGAGAGAGGGGACACTGAAGCTTTCTTT
CAISERGDTEAFF
>TRBV20-1|.|TRBD2|TRBJ2-5
TGCAGTGCTAGAGAAGGGCGGGAGGGCCCAGAGACCCAGTACTTC
CSAREGREGPETQYF
>TRBV5-1|.|TRBD1|TRBJ2-5
TGCGCCAGCAGCTTGGGACAGGGGAGTCCACAAGAGACCCAGTACTTC
CASSLGQGSPQETQYF
>TRBV5-5|many|.|TRBJ1-5
TGTGCCAGCAGCTTGGAACAACTCAATCAGCCCCAGCATTTT
CASSLEQLNQPQHF
>TRBV5-1|.|.|TRBJ1-2
TGCGACAGCAGCTTCACTACAGGGACGGTGGGGCCTAACTATGGCTACACCTTC
CDSSFTTGTVGPNYGYTF
>TRBV20-1|few|.|TRBJ2-6
TGCAGTGCTAGAGTGGATGCTGGGGCCAACGTCCTGACTTTC
CSARVDAGANVLTF
>TRBV10-3|.|.|TRBJ2-7
TGTGCCATCAGTGAGTCGGGCAGCCTCAACTACGGGCAGTACTTC
CAISESGSLNYGQYF
>TRBV25-1|.|.|TRBJ1-2
TGTGCCAGCAGTGAAACTCAGGGGCCCACCCTCCGGTATGGCTACACCTTC
CASSETQGPTLRYGYTF
>TRBV7-8|few|TRBD1|TRBJ2-7
TGTGCCAGCAGCCTCGTCCGGGACAGGGGGCCGACGGCCTACGAGCAGTACTTC
CASSLVRDRGPTAYEQYF
>TRBV20-1|.|TRBD2|TRBJ2-4
TGCAGTGCTAGTTTCCGGTTAGCGGGAGTCCTTTTGGCCAAAAACATTCAGTACTTC
CSASFRLAGVLLAKNIQYF
>TRBV29-1|.|TRBD1|TRBJ1-5
TGCAGCGGGCCCGGACAGGCCGGGGGTAATCAGCCCCAGCATTTT
CSGPGQAGGNQPQHF
>TRBV11-1|.|.|TRBJ1-1
TGTGCCAGCAGCTTAGCGGTTACTAACACTGAAGCTCTCTTT
CASSLAVTNTEALF
>TRBV20-1|few|TRBD1|TRBJ1-2
TGCAGTGCTAGATCCGGGGCCTACAGGGGGGCTAACTATGGCTACACCTTC
CSARSGAYRGANYGYTF
>TRBV6-4|.|TRBD1|TRBJ2-2
TGTGCCAGCAAGCGACAGGGCGACACCGGGGAGCTGTTTTTT
CASKRQGDTGELFF
>TRBV28|.|.|TRBJ2-7
TGTGCCAGCAGTACCGGACTGACCTACGAGCAGTACTTC
CASSTGLTYEQYF
>TRBV20-1|few|.|TRBJ2-1
TGCAGTGCTAGAGGCCCGGGGAGTGAGCAGTTCTTC
CSARGPGSEQFF
>TRBV19|.|.|TRBJ1-3
TGTGCCAGTAGTATGTCCGTGACCATATATTTT
CASSMSVTIYF
>TRBV5-1|few|.|TRBJ1-1
TGCGCCAGCAGCCAATCCGACGGTGGAGCTTTCTTT
CASSQSDGGAFF
>TRBV9|few|.|TRBJ2-7
TGTGCCAGCAGCTCCAGTCCCGGGAGATCCTACGAGCAGTACTTC
CASSSSPGRSYEQYF
>TRBV7-9|few|TRBD1|TRBJ2-7
TGTGCCAGCAGCCACCAAGGGACAGCCTACGAGCAGTACTTC
CASSHQGTAYEQYF